The 8 T cell receptor beta chains presented below share a single source sample, sequenced in a study of beta chain features in type 1 diabetes. Overall study findings and caveats: Among patients with Type 1 diabetes, TCRB CDR3s were moderately but significantly shorter in every one of the four CD4+ subsets.

Antigens for these TCRs are unknown. Expressed TCRB transcripts were sequenced after all isolated RNA was converted to cDNA. Method: immunoSEQ multiplex PCR; TCRdb's copy keeps in-frame clones and lacks some. The sample lists 500,000 to 650,000 clones, over 10% occurring once. Sequencing was done on a sample of naive CD4+ T cells from blood. The source is a young man with type 1 diabetes.

The chain couples TRBV29-1 to TRBJ2-1; TRBD1 matches at 8 bases. V was pared by 7 bases and J by 12 bases, with 11 bases of the junction left unmatched. Germline V gene sequence: CDR1 SQVTM, CDR2 ANQGSEA. This CDR3 has 12 amino acids. CDR3 DNA: TGCAGCGGTGGCAGGGGACAGGAACGGCAGTTCTTC. Translation gives CSGGRGQERQFF.

The CDR3 DNA sequence: TGTGCCAGCAGCACCCGACAGGGGAAGGGGGAGCAGTACTTC. Its protein product is CASSTRQGKGEQYF. This chain links TRBV11-2 with TRBJ2-7; 8 nucleotides line up with TRBD1. The junction had 10 bases not matched to a gene; V was cut back by 5 bases and J by 7 bases. The germline V gene encodes CDR1 SGHAT and CDR2 FQNNGV. The CDR3 sequence is 14 residues long.

This chain joins TRBV9 and TRBJ2-6; TRBD2 agrees at 8 bases. V trimming: 0 bases; J trimming: 4 bases; junction bases outside the gene matches: 3. CDR3 length: 16 residues. Germline CDR1 and CDR2: SGDLS and YYNGEE. CDR3 nucleotide sequence: TGTGCCAGCAGCGTAGGCGGGGGGCTAGGGGCCAACGTCCTGACTTTC. This translates into CASSVGGGLGANVLTF.

On this clone itself: The sample has other DNA sequences that encode this CDR3 too. The J gene is TRBJ2-7, the V gene TRBV7-2; a possible D gene is TRBD1 (6 bases). Germline V gene lookup returns CDR1 SGHTA and CDR2 FQGNSA. This CDR3 has 12 amino acids. V lost 4 bases to trimming and J lost 3 bases, with 7 bases between them. CDR3 protein: CASSSQGYEQYF. In DNA, the CDR3 is TGTGCCAGCAGCTCACAGGGCTACGAGCAGTACTTC. Complete variable domain (other parts from reference TRBV7-2 and TRBJ2-7): GAGVSQSPSNKVTEKGKDVELRCDPISGHTALYWYRQSLGQGLEFLIYFQGNSAPDKSGLPSDRFSAERTGGSVSTLTIQRTQQEDSAVYLCASSSQGYEQYFGPGTRLTVT.

This rearrangement joins TRBV4-3 to TRBJ1-4, with TRBD1 as a possible D gene (6 bases). Germline CDR1 reads LGHNA; CDR2 reads YSLEER. The CDR3 sequence is 15 residues long. V gave up 0 bases and J gave up 4 bases, with 9 bases separating them. CDR3 amino acids: CASSQDVRGNEKLFF. The CDR3 DNA follows: TGCGCCAGCAGCCAAGATGTCAGGGGTAATGAAAAACTGTTTTTT.

V is TRBV4-3 and J is TRBJ2-5; the D gene could be TRBD1 or TRBD2 (5 bases each). CDR3 size: 15 residues. V lost 0 bases, J lost 2 bases, and 10 bases lay in between. Germline V gene sequence: CDR1 LGHNA, CDR2 YSLEER. The CDR3 sequence: CASSQDLWGQETQYF. The CDR3 nucleotides read TGCGCCAGCAGCCAAGACCTCTGGGGGCAAGAGACCCAGTACTTC.

The V call is TRBV5-8, the J call TRBJ2-5; D may be TRBD2 (6 bases). The CDR3 is made up of 14 amino acids. Germline V CDR1 and CDR2: SGHTS, YDEGEE. V lost 0 bases, J lost 1 base, and 7 bases lay in between. CDR3 protein: CASSLAGVQETQYF. The CDR3, as DNA: TGTGCCAGCAGCTTGGCGGGGGTCCAAGAGACCCAGTACTTC. The variable domain in full, completed from reference TRBV5-8 and TRBJ2-5, reads EAGVTQSPTHLIKTRGQQATLRCSPISGHTSVYWYQQALGLGLQFLLWYDEGEERNRGNFPPRFSGRQFPNYSSELNVNALELEDSALYLCASSLAGVQETQYFGPGTRLLVL.

The rearrangement links TRBV18 to TRBJ1-2, with 7 bases aligning to TRBD1. CDR1 is KGHSH and CDR2 is LQKENI in the germline V gene. The CDR3 loop spans 17 amino acids. V dropped 2 bases and J dropped 0; count of bases not matched to a gene: 9. This chain's CDR3 is CASSPGQAHYSNYGYTF. Here the CDR3 DNA reads TGTGCCAGCTCACCAGGACAGGCCCACTACTCTAACTATGGCTACACCTTC.